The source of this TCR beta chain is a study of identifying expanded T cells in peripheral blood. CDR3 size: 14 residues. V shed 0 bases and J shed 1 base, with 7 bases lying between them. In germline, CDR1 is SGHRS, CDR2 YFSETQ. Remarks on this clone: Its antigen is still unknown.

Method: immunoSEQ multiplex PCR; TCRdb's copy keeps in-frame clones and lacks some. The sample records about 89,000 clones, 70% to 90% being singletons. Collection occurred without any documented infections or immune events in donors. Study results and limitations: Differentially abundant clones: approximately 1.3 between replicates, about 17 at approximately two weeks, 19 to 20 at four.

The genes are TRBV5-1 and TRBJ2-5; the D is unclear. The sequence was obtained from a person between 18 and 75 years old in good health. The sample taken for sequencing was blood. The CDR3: CASSLGQFQETQYF. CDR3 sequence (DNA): TGCGCCAGCAGCTTGGGGCAGTTCCAAGAGACCCAGTACTTC.